This entry features one T cell receptor (beta chain) sequence. The antigen remains undetermined. The authors reverse transcribed all of the isolated RNA, so sequencing captured expressed TCRB transcripts. TCRdb's copy holds only in-frame clones and misses some; the assay was immunoSEQ multiplex PCR. The data show fewer than 250,000 clones, less than 15% seen once. The CDR3 sequence is 18 residues long. The V gene end was trimmed by 0 bases and the J gene end by 3 bases; junction bases not matched to a gene: 6. The V gene's germline CDR1 is MNHEY and CDR2 SMNVEV (reference sequence). This sample is drawn from a study of beta chain features in type 1 diabetes. Sorting gave populations that all exceeded 95% purity. Notes on the study in general: Diminished insertions and augmented deletions at VDJ junctions characterized type 1 diabetes patients.

The chain uses TRBV27 and TRBJ2-7; 15 bases agree with TRBD2. Specimen: naive CD4+ T cells from blood. This TCR came from a middle-aged woman in good health. The CDR3 protein is CASSLSRGLAGGNYEQYF. The CDR3 DNA is TGTGCCAGCAGTTTATCCAGAGGACTAGCGGGGGGGAACTACGAGCAGTACTTC.